The entry that follows covers one TCR beta chain sequence. The antigen is unknown. Researchers report isolating at least 6 million PBMCs per sample. The germline V and J ends were trimmed by 5 bases and 1 base, with 14 bases remaining between them. CDR3 length: 14 amino acids. Germline V CDR1 and CDR2: SQVTM, ANQGSEA. Primed by a sample-barcoded 5' primer and a J-beta primer mix, a second PCR proceeded for about 7 to 11 cycles. Tags on each cDNA molecule came from a template-switch adaptor with 12 random nucleotides. TCRdb processed the 5' RACE reads anew with MiXCR; each CDR3 protein has one entry. This sample has 650,000 to 700,000 distinct CDR3 sequences; over 40% occur once, and the top ten carry roughly 13%. This specimen belongs to a study of blood T cells in healthy people across ages. Study-wide points: Strongly correlated with naive T cell percentage was TCR beta diversity.

The receptor was derived from an elderly woman in good health. The specimen sequenced was blood. The J gene is TRBJ1-1, the V gene TRBV29-1; D not resolved. CDR3 DNA: TGCAGCGTTTTAGGGCACACCTCGAACACTGAAGCTTTCTTT. Amino acid sequence: CSVLGHTSNTEAFF.